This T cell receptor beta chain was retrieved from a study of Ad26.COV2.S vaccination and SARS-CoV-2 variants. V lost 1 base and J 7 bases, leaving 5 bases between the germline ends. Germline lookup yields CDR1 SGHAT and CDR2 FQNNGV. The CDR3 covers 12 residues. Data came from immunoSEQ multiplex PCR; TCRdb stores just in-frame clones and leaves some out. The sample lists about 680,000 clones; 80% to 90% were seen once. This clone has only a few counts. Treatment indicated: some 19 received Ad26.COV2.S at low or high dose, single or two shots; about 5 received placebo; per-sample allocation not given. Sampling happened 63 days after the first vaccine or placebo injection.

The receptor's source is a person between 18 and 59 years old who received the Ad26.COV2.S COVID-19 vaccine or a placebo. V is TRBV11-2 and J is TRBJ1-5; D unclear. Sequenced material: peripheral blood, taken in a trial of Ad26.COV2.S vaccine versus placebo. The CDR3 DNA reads TGTGCCAGCAGCTTAGTAGGGCAGCCCCAGCATTTT. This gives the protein CASSLVGQPQHF.